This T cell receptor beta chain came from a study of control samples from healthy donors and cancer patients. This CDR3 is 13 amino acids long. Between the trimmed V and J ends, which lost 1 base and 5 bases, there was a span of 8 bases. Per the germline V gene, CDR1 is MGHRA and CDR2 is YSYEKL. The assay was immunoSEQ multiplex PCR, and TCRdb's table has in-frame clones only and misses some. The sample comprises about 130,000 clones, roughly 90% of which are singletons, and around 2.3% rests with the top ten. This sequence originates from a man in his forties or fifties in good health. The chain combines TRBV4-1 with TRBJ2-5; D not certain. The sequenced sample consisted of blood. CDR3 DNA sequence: TGCGCCAGCAGCCAAGGGAACCGGGAGACCCAGTACTTC. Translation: CASSQGNRETQYF.